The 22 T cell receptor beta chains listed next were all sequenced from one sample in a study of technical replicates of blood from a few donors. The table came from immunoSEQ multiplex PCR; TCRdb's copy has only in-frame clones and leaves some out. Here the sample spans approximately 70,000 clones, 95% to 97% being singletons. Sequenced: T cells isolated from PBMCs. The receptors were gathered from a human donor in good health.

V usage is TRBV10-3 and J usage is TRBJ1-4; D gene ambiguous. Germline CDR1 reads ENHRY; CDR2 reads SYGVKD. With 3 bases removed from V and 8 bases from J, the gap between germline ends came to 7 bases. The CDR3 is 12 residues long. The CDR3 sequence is CAISESGEKLFF. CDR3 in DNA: TGTGCCATCAGTGAATCCGGGGAAAAACTGTTTTTT.

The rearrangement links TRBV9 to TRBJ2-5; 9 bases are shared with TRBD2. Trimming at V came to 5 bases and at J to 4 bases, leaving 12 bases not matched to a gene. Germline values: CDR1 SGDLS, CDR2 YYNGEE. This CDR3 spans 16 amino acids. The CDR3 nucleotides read TGTGCCAGCAGTAATCGGAGCGGGAGGCTTAGAGAGACCCAGTACTTC. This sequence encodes CASSNRSGRLRETQYF. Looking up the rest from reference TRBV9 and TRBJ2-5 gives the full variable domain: DSGVTQTPKHLITATGQRVTLRCSPRSGDLSVYWYQQSLDQGLQFLIQYYNGEERAKGNILERFSAQQFPDLHSELNLSSLELGDSALYFCASSNRSGRLRETQYFGPGTRLLVL.

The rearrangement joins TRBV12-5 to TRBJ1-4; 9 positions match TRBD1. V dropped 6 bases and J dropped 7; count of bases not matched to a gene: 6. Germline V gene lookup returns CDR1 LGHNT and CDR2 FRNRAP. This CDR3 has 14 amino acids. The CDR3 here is CASGPDRGAEKLFF. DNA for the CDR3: TGTGCTAGTGGCCCCGACAGGGGGGCTGAAAAACTGTTTTTT.

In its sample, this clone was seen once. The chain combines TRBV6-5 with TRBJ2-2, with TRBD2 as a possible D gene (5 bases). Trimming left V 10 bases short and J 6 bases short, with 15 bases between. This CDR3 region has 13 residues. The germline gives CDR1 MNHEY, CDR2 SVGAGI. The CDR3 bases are TGTGCCACCTCCGGAGGCGTTGCCGGGGAGCTGTTTTTT. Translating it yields CATSGGVAGELFF.

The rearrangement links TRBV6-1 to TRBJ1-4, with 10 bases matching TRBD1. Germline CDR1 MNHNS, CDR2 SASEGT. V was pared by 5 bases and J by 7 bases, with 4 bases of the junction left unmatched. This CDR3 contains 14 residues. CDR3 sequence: CASSWTGGSEKLFF. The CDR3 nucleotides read TGTGCCAGCAGTTGGACAGGGGGGAGTGAAAAACTGTTTTTT.

The CDR3 region has the DNA TGTGCCATCAGTGAGCCGTCCTATGGCTACACCTTC. Its translation is CAISEPSYGYTF. This rearrangement joins TRBV10-3 to TRBJ1-2, with D uncertain. With 2 bases removed from V and 4 bases from J, the gap between germline ends came to 5 bases. Germline V gives CDR1 ENHRY, CDR2 SYGVKD. The CDR3 covers 12 residues.

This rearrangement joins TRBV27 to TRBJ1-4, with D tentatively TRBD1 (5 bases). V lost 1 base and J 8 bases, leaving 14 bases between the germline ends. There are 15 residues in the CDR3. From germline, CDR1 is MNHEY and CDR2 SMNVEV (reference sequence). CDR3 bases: TGTGCCAGCAGTTTATTTCATGGGGCCGGGGAAAAACTGTTTTTT. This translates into CASSLFHGAGEKLFF.

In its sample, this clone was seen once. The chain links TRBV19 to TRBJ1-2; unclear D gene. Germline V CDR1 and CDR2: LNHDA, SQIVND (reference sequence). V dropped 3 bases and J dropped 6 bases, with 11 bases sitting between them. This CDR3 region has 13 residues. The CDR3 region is CASSIRTSNGYTF. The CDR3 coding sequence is TGTGCCAGTAGTATCAGAACATCGAATGGCTACACCTTC.

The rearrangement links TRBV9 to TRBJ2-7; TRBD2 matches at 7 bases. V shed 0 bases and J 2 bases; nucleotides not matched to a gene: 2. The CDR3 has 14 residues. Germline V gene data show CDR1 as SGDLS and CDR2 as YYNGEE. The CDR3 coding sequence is TGTGCCAGCAGCGTAGGCGGGAGTACCTACGAGCAGTACTTC. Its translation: CASSVGGSTYEQYF.

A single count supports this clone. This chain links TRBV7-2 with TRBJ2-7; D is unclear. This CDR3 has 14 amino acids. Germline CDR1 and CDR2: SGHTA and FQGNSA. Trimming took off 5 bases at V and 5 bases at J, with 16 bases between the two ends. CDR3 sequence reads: CASSGQAHLHEQYF. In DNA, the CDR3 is TGTGCCAGCAGCGGTCAGGCTCACCTCCACGAGCAGTACTTC.

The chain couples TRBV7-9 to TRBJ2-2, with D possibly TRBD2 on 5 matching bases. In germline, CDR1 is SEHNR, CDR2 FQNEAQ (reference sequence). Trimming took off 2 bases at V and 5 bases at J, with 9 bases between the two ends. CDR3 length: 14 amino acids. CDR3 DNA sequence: TGTGCCAGCAGCTTAAAACTAGAGACCGGGGAGCTGTTTTTT. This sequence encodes CASSLKLETGELFF. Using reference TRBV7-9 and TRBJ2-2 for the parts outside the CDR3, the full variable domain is DTGVSQNPRHKITKRGQNVTFRCDPISEHNRLYWYRQTLGQGPEFLTYFQNEAQLEKSRLLSDRFSAERPKGSFSTLEIQRTEQGDSAMYLCASSLKLETGELFFGEGSRLTVL.

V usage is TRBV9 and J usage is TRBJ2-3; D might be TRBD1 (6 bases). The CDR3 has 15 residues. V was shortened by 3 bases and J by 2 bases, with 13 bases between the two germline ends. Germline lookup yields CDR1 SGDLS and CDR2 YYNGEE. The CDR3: CASSANRVSTDTQYF. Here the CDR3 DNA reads TGTGCCAGCAGCGCCAACAGGGTATCCACAGATACGCAGTATTTT.

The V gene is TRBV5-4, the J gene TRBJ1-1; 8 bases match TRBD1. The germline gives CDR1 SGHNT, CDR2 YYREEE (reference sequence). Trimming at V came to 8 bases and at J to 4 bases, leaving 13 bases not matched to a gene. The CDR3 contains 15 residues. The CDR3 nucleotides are TGTGCCAGTAGCCCCACACTAGGGACAGGCACTGAAGCTTTCTTT. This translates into CASSPTLGTGTEAFF.

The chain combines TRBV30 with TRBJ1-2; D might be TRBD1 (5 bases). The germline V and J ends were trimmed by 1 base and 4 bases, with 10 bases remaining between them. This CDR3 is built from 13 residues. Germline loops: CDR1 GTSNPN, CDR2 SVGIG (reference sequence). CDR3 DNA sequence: TGTGCCTGGAGTGGGGCAGGGCGCTATGGCTACACCTTC. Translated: CAWSGAGRYGYTF.

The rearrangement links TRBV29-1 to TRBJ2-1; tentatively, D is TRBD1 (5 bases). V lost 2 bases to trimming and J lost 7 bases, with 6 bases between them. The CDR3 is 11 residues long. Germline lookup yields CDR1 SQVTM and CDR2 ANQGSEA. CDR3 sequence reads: CSVEQGNEQFF. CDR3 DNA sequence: TGCAGCGTTGAACAGGGAAATGAGCAGTTCTTC.

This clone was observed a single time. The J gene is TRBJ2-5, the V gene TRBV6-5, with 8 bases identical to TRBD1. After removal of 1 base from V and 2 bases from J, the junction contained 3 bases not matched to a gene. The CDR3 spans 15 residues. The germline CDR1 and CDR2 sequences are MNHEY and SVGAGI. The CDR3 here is CASSYYHRGQETQYF. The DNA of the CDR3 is TGTGCCAGCAGTTACTACCACAGGGGGCAAGAGACCCAGTACTTC.

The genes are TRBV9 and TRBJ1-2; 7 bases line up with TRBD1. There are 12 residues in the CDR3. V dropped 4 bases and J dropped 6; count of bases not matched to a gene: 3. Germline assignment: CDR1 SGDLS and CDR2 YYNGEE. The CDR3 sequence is CASSTGQDGYTF. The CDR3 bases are TGTGCCAGCAGCACCGGACAGGATGGCTACACCTTC.

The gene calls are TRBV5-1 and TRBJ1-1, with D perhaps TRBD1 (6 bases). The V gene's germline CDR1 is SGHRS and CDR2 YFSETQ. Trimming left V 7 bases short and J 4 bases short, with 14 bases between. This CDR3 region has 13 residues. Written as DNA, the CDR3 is TGCGCCAGCGCCTTGAGGGGGGGCACTGAAGCTTTCTTT. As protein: CASALRGGTEAFF.

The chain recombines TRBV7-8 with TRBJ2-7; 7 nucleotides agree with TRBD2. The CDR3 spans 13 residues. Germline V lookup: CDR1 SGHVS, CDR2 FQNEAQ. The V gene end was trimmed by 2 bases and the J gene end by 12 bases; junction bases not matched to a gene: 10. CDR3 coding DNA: TGTGCCAGCAGCTTAAGCCCGGACGGGAGGTGGTACTTC. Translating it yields CASSLSPDGRWYF.

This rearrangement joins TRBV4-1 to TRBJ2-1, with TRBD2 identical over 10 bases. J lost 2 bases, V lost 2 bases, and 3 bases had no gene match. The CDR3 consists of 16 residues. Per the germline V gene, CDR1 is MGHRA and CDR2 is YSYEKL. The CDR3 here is CASSQRTSGTYNEQFF. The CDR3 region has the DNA TGCGCCAGCAGCCAACGGACTAGCGGAACCTACAATGAGCAGTTCTTC.

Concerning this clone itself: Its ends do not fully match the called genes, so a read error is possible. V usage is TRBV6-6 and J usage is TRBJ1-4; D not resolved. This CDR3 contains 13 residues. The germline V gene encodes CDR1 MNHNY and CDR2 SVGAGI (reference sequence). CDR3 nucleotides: TGTGCCAGCCGCCGGGAGGCTAACGAAAAACTGTTTTTT. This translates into CASRREANEKLFF.

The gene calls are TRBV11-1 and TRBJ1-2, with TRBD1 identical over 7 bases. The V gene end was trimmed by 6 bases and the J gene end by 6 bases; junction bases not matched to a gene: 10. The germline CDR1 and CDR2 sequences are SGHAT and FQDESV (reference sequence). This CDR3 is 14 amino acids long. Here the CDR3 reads CASSIPDRLDGYTF. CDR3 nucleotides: TGTGCCAGCAGTATACCGGACAGGTTGGATGGCTACACCTTC.